The clone carrying this T cell receptor beta chain has only a few counts. TCRdb reprocessed the RT-PCR reads via MiXCR and lists one record per CDR3 protein. The table lists about a million distinct CDR3 sequences, more than 15% of them singletons, with around 5.5% in the top ten. The germline V gene has CDR1 SGDLS and CDR2 YYNGEE. CDR3 length: 17 residues. With 4 bases clipped from V and 3 bases from J, the junction kept 8 bases outside the gene matches. The entry originates in a study of patients and donors after allogeneic stem cell transplantation. This chain joins TRBV9 and TRBJ1-6, with TRBD1 matching 9 bases. This receptor was taken from a human donor who was either an allogeneic HSCT recipient or a stem cell or donor lymphocyte infusion donor (not recorded which). It is not recorded whose cells these are; they may come from a transplant donor. The material sequenced was blood, either unsorted or a sorted T cell fraction (not recorded which). The CDR3 protein is CASSPTGGEDYNSPLHF. The DNA of the CDR3 is TGTGCCAGCAGCCCAACAGGGGGCGAAGACTATAATTCACCCCTCCACTTT.